This T cell receptor beta chain appears in the sequencing data of a study of shared clonotypes between healthy human individuals (dated by TCRdb to 2020 to 2022). Regarding the study in general: Two women and three men aged 18 to 49 years were included in the cohort. Between about 0.94 and 8.9 billion PBMCs per donor were obtained by leukapheresis. To increase sequencing depth and limit assay-specific biases, different laboratories used diverse techniques to prepare libraries and sequence TCR repertoires. The study deeply sequenced blood TCR repertoires of several healthy adults to estimate repertoire size and the extent of clonotype sharing between individuals.

TCR CDR3 regions were amplified from genomic DNA by multiplex PCR using the deep immunoSEQ assay. Extracted genomic DNA from each cell subset was spread evenly across all wells of several immunoSEQ 96-well plates, with each plate serving as a replicate. Each replicate PCR for unsorted PBMC received roughly 0.3 ug genomic DNA, equal to approximately 30,000 T cell genomes. Unsorted PBMC genomic DNA was sequenced across ten immunoSEQ deep assay plates. Purified libraries were measured with a Qubit 3.0 fluorometer, size-checked on a Bioanalyzer 2100, and measured again with the KAPA Library Quantification kit. Every immunoSEQ 96-well plate was sequenced on a dedicated single-read 150-cycle Illumina NextSeq 550 flow cell. On the study's bioinformatics: The immunoSEQ output contained only junctional sequences without quality scores, so filtering could not match that applied to full-length reads. To assign V/J genes and CDR3, sequences were annotated using PyIR, a Python wrapper for IgBLAST v1.9, with IMGT germline references. Reads were filtered out if the reads had weak V/J assignments (E-value above 1e-6), no CDR3, stop codons, out-of-frame junctions, or ambiguous translated residues. V3J clonotypes were defined as sequences sharing the same inferred V gene, J gene, and CDR3 amino acid sequence. Percentage overlap between repertoires was computed as shared unique clonotypes divided by the size of the smaller repertoire. RTK rarefaction, the Chao1 estimator, and Recon v2.1 estimates of unobserved clonotypes were used to assess repertoire richness. TCRdb stores this immuneACCESS table with in-frame sequences only. Part of the clones is absent; in the studies checked, under half of the shortfall reflects unresolved V genes, and no reason is known for the rest. V, J and clone size are taken as reported in that table, and D and trimming were inferred from the DNA itself. The sample contains over 95,000 clones, roughly 50% of them found a single time. The top ten clonotypes cover approximately 15% of the sample.

The germline V gene sets CDR1 to SQVTM and CDR2 to ANQGSEA. There are 14 amino acids in the CDR3, from cysteine to phenylalanine inclusive. Only CDR3 DNA remains: 42 bases, in frame from the first base. V is cut back by 6 bases and J by 2 bases, with 6 bases in the junction unmatched. As regards this clone: Its antigen is still unknown. Base qualities are not recorded, but no much larger clone differs from it by a single base.

General findings and caveats noted by the study authors: Only blood was sampled, and tissue TCR repertoires likely differ from those in blood. The small number of donors limited the genetic and exposure-history diversity represented. Pairwise subsampling led to the expectation that sequencing depth would affect the degree of clonotype sharing among donors.

The donors were healthy, HIV-negative adults who had no recently reported acute infections or vaccinations. All donors were Caucasian adults living in Nashville, Tennessee, USA. In the unsorted samples, 90 million to 100 million PBMCs were counted, and genomic DNA was extracted using the QIAamp DNA Blood Mini kit. Blood was collected by leukapheresis, and PBMCs were isolated by Ficoll-Histopaque density gradient centrifugation and then cryopreserved in liquid nitrogen vapor phase. This clonotype was sampled from a middle-aged woman in good health. Some clones in this sample may be carry-over from other donors' samples. The rearranged segments are TRBV29-1 and TRBJ1-4; TRBD1 agrees with 7 junctional bases. The sequenced sample consisted of PBMCs. The CDR3 has the sequence CSVGGRGTNEKLFF. The sequence in DNA is TGCAGCGTGGGAGGCAGGGGGACTAATGAAAAACTGTTTTTT. With the rest looked up from the reference TRBV29-1 and TRBJ1-4 genes rather than sequenced, the full variable domain is SAVISQKPSRDICQRGTSLTIQCQVDSQVTMMFWYRQQPGQSLTLIATANQGSEATYESGFVIDKFPISRPNLTFSTLTVSNMSPEDSSIYLCSVGGRGTNEKLFFGSGTQLSVL.